Shown below are 10 T cell receptor beta chains from a single sample sequenced in a study of blood T cell repertoires in COVID-19. The method was immunoSEQ multiplex PCR; TCRdb's version includes in-frame clones alone and lacks a portion of them. The sample includes some 220,000 clones, around 81% seen only once; the top ten take 10% to 15%. Sequences were obtained from peripheral blood. The receptors come from a human donor in a cohort sampled during active COVID-19.

The sample holds a few counts of this clone. The chain couples TRBV28 to TRBJ2-5; 9 positions agree with TRBD2. Trimming took 4 bases from V and 4 from J; bases not matched to a gene: 7. Germline values: CDR1 MDHEN, CDR2 SYDVKM. This CDR3 contains 15 residues. The CDR3 sequence is CASSWAGGPSETQYF. CDR3 nucleotides: TGTGCCAGCAGTTGGGCGGGAGGGCCGTCAGAGACCCAGTACTTC.

This clone has only a few counts. The same CDR3 arises from other DNA sequences in this sample as well. The V and J genes are TRBV28 and TRBJ2-2; D gene uncertain. The CDR3 spans 12 residues. Trimming stripped 3 bases from V and 6 bases from J, with 5 bases between. The germline CDR1 and CDR2 sequences are MDHEN and SYDVKM. CDR3 loop: CASSLESGELFF. In nucleotides, the CDR3 is TGTGCCAGCAGTTTGGAGTCCGGGGAGCTGTTTTTT. The full variable domain, completed using reference TRBV28 and TRBJ2-2, is DVKVTQSSRYLVKRTGEKVFLECVQDMDHENMFWYRQDPGLGLRLIYFSYDVKMKEKGDIPEGYSVSREKKERFSLILESASTNQTSMYLCASSLESGELFFGEGSRLTVL.

This chain joins TRBV28 and TRBJ1-2; tentatively, D is TRBD1 (5 bases). The CDR3 covers 14 residues. Germline V gene sequence: CDR1 MDHEN, CDR2 SYDVKM. V was trimmed by 3 bases and J by 8 bases, leaving 16 bases between them. The DNA of the CDR3 is TGTGCCAGCAGTTTTTCCGGGCAGGGCCTAGGCTACACCTTC. Protein sequence: CASSFSGQGLGYTF.

The rearrangement uses TRBV11-2 and TRBJ2-5; D remains ambiguous. Germline values: CDR1 SGHAT, CDR2 FQNNGV. CDR3 length: 14 residues. V was cut by 2 bases and J by 2 bases, with 9 bases left in between. The CDR3 sequence is CASSLMAEQETQYF. The CDR3 coding sequence is TGTGCCAGCAGCTTAATGGCAGAACAAGAGACCCAGTACTTC. Together with reference TRBV11-2 and TRBJ2-5, the CDR3 gives the full variable domain: EAGVAQSPRYKIIEKRQSVAFWCNPISGHATLYWYQQILGQGPKLLIQFQNNGVVDDSQLPKDRFSAERLKGVDSTLKIQPAKLEDSAVYLCASSLMAEQETQYFGPGTRLLVL.

The gene calls are TRBV5-5 and TRBJ2-7; the D is unclear. This CDR3 is built from 16 residues. Per germline, CDR1 SGHKS and CDR2 YYEKEE (reference sequence). The V end lost 2 bases, the J end lost 2 bases, and 17 bases lay between the germline ends. The CDR3 loop is CASSFDLRSRPYEQYF. DNA of the CDR3: TGTGCCAGCAGCTTTGATCTGCGATCGAGGCCCTACGAGCAGTACTTC.

The V gene is TRBV3-1 (or the pseudogene TRBV3-2), the J gene TRBJ1-2; no definite D call. Per the germline V gene, CDR1 is LGHDT and CDR2 is YNNKEL (reference sequence). The CDR3 sequence is 12 residues long. Trimming removed 0 bases from V and 8 bases from J, with 7 bases in between. The CDR3, as DNA: TGTGCCAGCAGCCAAGACCCGGGGGGCTACACCTTC. Amino acids: CASSQDPGGYTF.

This chain connects TRBV3-1 (or the pseudogene TRBV3-2) to TRBJ2-2; 10 nucleotides line up with TRBD2. Trimming took 4 bases from V and 4 from J; bases not matched to a gene: 3. Germline V CDR1 and CDR2: LGHDT, YNNKEL (reference sequence). The CDR3 contains 15 residues. The CDR3 nucleotides are TGTGCCAGCAGCCCCCGGACTAGCGGCACCGGGGAGCTGTTTTTT. This codes for CASSPRTSGTGELFF.

This chain joins TRBV9 and TRBJ2-2; 7 bases agree with TRBD2. The V gene end was trimmed by 3 bases and the J gene end by 4 bases; junction bases not matched to a gene: 15. Germline loops: CDR1 SGDLS, CDR2 YYNGEE. The CDR3 has 18 amino acids. The CDR3 DNA follows: TGTGCCAGCAGCGCTCCTGCTTACCGGTCGGGGGGCACCGGGGAGCTGTTTTTT. Its translation is CASSAPAYRSGGTGELFF.

This clone showed up many times. The chain's CDR3 is CAGGGRSNQPQHF. CDR3 sequence (DNA): TGTGCAGGGGGAGGGAGGAGCAATCAGCCCCAGCATTTT. The genes are TRBV6-5 and TRBJ1-5; possibly TRBD1 for D (6 bases). The CDR3 is 13 residues long. Germline-derived CDR1 and CDR2 are MNHEY and SVGAGI.

This clone was seen a single time. The chain has TRBV14 and TRBJ2-1; TRBD2 agrees at 13 bases. V lost 2 bases, J lost 5 bases, and 3 bases stayed unmatched. This CDR3 is built from 16 residues. Germline V lookup: CDR1 SGHDN, CDR2 FVKESK. The CDR3 loop reads CASSQQGLAGHNEQFF. CDR3 in DNA: TGTGCCAGCAGCCAACAGGGACTAGCGGGGCACAATGAGCAGTTCTTC.